This TCR beta chain originates from a study of cytomegalovirus exposure and HLA in healthy donors. Participants comprised healthy donors of bone marrow. This clone was seen a few times. What it binds is unknown. Study results and limitations: After further analysis at a later stage, some 15,000 TCR beta sequences were associated with HLA alleles at 0.05 false discovery rate. Most of the CMV-associated TCR beta chains (in a later analysis) appeared to be HLA-restricted. Testing in vitro showed a few CMV-associated chains specific for CMV antigens.

The PCR was carried out with 60 Vbeta primers and 13 Jbeta primers. Assay: immunoSEQ multiplex PCR; the TCRdb copy retains only in-frame clones and omits some. The sample shows 250,000 to 350,000 clones, more than 80% of them seen only once. The CDR3 consists of 17 residues. The V and J ends lost 4 bases and 0 bases, in that order; junction bases with no gene match: 8. Germline V gives CDR1 MNHEY, CDR2 SMNVEV (reference sequence). V gene TRBV27 combines with J gene TRBJ2-5; 10 bases agree with TRBD2. This TCR derives from a man aged 35 to 55 in good health and CMV-seropositive. Sequenced material: PBMCs. This CDR3 is CASSSWTSGSHQETQYF. Written as DNA, the CDR3 is TGTGCCAGCAGTTCATGGACTAGCGGCAGCCACCAAGAGACCCAGTACTTC.